This TCR beta chain was retrieved from a study of cytotoxic CD8 clonotypes in ibrutinib-treated CLL (dated by TCRdb to 2020 to 2022). With regard to the full study: In this cohort, some 16 patients were treatment-naive and approximately twelve were relapsed/refractory, while some 18 had unmutated IGHV. Every remission and progressive disease sample was obtained while ibrutinib was still being received by the patients. On average, each sample yielded roughly 250,000 productive templates and over 90,000 productive rearrangements. Partial responses were observed in about 25 patients and complete responses in 2; after a median follow-up of roughly 62 months, remission was maintained in 14 patients and progression was observed in roughly twelve. Longitudinal samples were available for about 30% of the 86 trial participants. Cryopreserved peripheral blood mononuclear cells were obtained prior to treatment, at the time of response, and at either disease progression or sustained remission. Samples at response were collected after a median of about twelve months of treatment, with a range of roughly 6 to 36 months.

The goal of deep resolution MiSeq sequencing was a depth between 1 in 1 million and 1 in 200,000 T cells, and coverage averaged 10x per clonotype. TCR beta libraries were generated with the immunoSEQ hsTCRB Kit. In the authors' own workflow: ImmunoSEQ Data Assistant and ImmunoSEQ Analyzer were used for data analysis, and V, D and J genes were assigned according to IMGT definitions. Clonality, with values ranging from 0 to 1, was calculated as one minus the normalized Shannon entropy of productive rearrangement frequencies. Only overrepresented clonotypes making up at least 0.05% of each patient's repertoire were included in the public clonotype analysis. Repertoires from thirteen age-matched healthy donors in immuneACCESS were used as clonality controls. Entries here come from immuneACCESS through TCRdb and include only in-frame sequences with V and J called. Some clones fail to appear in such tables; in the studies checked, an unresolved V gene covers under half of the shortfall, and the cause of the remainder is unknown. V, J and clone size are those of that table, while D and trimming were read from the DNA. Across this sample there are roughly 150,000 clones, with more than 70% seen only once. In total, the top ten clones hold 3% to 3.5% of the sample.

Study-wide conclusions, independent of this receptor: Sampling times were not matched between patients in sustained remission and patients whose disease was progressing, and lymph node repertoires were not examined. At baseline, clonality was higher than in age-matched healthy donors and showed a strong correlation with circulating CD8+ T-cell counts. At ibrutinib response clonality went up, during sustained remission it held steady, and at progression it dropped back toward baseline. Public clonotypes were rare and either shrank or stayed stable during treatment, and the rise in clonality at ibrutinib response reflected expansion of private clonotypes.

The junction shows trimming of 5 bases on V and 4 bases on J, plus 12 bases between the germline ends. Via the germline V gene (reference sequence), CDR1 is LNHDA and CDR2 SQIVND. Including cysteine and phenylalanine, the CDR3 has 13 amino acids. Kept here is only the CDR3 DNA, which spans 39 bases and is read in frame from base 1. The time point label of this sample denotes: progressive disease on ibrutinib. For TCR beta library preparation, around 2.1 micrograms of genomic DNA were extracted from the cryopreserved PBMCs. Longitudinal blood samples from CLL patients on ibrutinib monotherapy underwent high-throughput TCR beta sequencing. The patients were enrolled in a single-center, open-label phase 2 trial of ibrutinib monotherapy. Of note for this clone: The antigen it recognizes is unknown. No much larger clone is present one base from it, and per-base qualities are unavailable.

The sequence came from a human donor with chronic lymphocytic leukemia. This receptor chain uses TRBV19 and TRBJ2-7; TRBD1 is a possible D gene, resting on 5 matching bases. The specimen comprised PBMCs, sampled at disease progression, from a patient treated with ibrutinib. The nucleotide sequence reads TGTGCCAGTAGTGTAGGACATGGGTACGAGCAGTACTTC. This is translated as CASSVGHGYEQYF. The reference TRBV19 and TRBJ2-7 proteins fill in what lies around the CDR3, so the full variable domain reads DGGITQSPKYLFRKEGQNVTLSCEQNLNHDAMYWYRQDPGQGLRLIYYSQIVNDFQKGDIAEGYSVSREKKESFPLTVTSAQKNPTAFYLCASSVGHGYEQYFGPGTRLTVT.